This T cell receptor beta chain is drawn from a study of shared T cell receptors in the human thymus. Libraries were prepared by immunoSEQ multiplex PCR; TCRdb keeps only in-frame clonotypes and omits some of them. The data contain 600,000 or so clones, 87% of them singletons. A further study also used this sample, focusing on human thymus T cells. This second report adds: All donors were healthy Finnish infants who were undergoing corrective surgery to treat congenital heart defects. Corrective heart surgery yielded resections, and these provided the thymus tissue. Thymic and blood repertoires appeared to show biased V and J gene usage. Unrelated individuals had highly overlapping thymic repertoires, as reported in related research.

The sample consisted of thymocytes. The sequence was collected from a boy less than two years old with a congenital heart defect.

In DNA form, the CDR3 reads TGCGCCAGCAGCTTGGGGCAATTCGCGGGGGGAGCTTTCTTT. This codes for CASSLGQFAGGAFF. The rearrangement uses TRBV5-1 and TRBJ1-1; maybe TRBD1 (5 bases). The CDR3 spans 14 residues. Germline CDR1 reads SGHRS; CDR2 reads YFSETQ. V was cut by 0 bases and J by 10 bases, with 16 bases left in between.